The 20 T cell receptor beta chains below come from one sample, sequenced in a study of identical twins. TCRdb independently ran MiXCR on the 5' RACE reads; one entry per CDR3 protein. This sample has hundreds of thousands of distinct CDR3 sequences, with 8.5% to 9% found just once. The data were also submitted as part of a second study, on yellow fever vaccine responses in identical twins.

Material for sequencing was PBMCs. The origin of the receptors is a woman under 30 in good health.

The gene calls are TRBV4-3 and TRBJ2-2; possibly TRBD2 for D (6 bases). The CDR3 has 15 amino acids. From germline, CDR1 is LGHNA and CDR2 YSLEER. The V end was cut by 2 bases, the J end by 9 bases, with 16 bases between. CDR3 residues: CASSQSAGGGRELFF. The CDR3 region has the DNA TGCGCCAGCAGCCAATCCGCCGGCGGAGGGCGGGAGCTGTTTTTT.

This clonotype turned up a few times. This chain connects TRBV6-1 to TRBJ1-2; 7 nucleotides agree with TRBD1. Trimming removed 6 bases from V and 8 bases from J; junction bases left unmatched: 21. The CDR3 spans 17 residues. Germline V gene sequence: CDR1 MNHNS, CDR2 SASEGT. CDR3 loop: CASSRPGVGQAREGYTF. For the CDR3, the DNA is TGTGCCAGCAGCCGCCCGGGGGTAGGACAGGCTAGGGAGGGCTACACCTTC.

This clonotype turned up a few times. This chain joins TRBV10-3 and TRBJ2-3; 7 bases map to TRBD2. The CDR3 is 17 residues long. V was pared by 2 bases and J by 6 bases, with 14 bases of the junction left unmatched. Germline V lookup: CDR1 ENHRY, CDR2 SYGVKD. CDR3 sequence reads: CAISEGGGGPRSDTQYF. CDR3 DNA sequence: TGTGCCATCAGTGAGGGAGGCGGGGGTCCCCGCTCGGATACGCAGTATTTT.

In DNA, the CDR3 is TGTGCCAGTCAATTGTCCACAGATACGCAGTATTTT. It is translated as CASQLSTDTQYF. The rearrangement uses TRBV11-2 and TRBJ2-3; D is unresolved. The V gene lost 9 bases and the J gene lost 2 bases, with 9 bases spanning the gap. The CDR3 is made up of 12 amino acids. CDR1 and CDR2 from the germline V gene are SGHAT and FQNNGV.

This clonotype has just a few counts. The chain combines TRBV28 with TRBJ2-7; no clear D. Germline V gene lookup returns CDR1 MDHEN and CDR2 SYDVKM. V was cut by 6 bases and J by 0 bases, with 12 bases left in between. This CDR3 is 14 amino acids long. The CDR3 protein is CASRKHRGSYEQYF. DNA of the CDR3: TGTGCCAGCAGAAAACACCGCGGCTCCTACGAGCAGTACTTC.

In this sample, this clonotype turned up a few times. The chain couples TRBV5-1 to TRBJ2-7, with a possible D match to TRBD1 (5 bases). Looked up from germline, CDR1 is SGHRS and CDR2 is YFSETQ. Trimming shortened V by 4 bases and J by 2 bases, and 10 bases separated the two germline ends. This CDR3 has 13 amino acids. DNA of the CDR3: TGCGCCAGCAGCGTGACAGTTCCCTACGAGCAGTACTTC. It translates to CASSVTVPYEQYF.

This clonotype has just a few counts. CDR3 residues: CASSQDWNRGLQETQYF. The DNA of the CDR3 is TGCGCCAGCAGCCAAGATTGGAACAGGGGCCTCCAAGAGACCCAGTACTTC. This chain links TRBV4-3 with TRBJ2-5, with TRBD1 matching over 7 bases. The V gene's germline CDR1 is LGHNA and CDR2 YSLEER. The trim removed 0 bases at V and 1 base at J, leaving 8 bases unmatched. CDR3 length: 17 amino acids.

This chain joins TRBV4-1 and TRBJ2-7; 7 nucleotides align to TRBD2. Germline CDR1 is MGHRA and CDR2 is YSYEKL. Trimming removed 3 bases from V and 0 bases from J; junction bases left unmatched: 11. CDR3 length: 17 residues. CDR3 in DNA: TGCGCCAGCAGCCAGGCGCCTCCGGGACTACCCTCCTACGAGCAGTACTTC. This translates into CASSQAPPGLPSYEQYF.

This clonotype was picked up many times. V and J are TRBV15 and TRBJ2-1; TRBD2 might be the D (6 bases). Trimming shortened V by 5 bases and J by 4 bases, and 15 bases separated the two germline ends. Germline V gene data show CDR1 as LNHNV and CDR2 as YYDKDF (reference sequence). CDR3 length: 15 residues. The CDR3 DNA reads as TGTGCCACCAGCCCGGGGACTCAGAGGTACAATGAGCAGTTCTTC. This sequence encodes CATSPGTQRYNEQFF.

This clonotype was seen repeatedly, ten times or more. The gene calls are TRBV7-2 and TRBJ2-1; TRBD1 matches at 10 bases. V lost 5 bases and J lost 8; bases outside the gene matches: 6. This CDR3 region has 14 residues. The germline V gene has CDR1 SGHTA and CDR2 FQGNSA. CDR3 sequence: CASSPGDRGYEQFF. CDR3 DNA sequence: TGTGCCAGCAGCCCGGGGGACAGGGGTTATGAGCAGTTCTTC.

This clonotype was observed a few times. The CDR3 region is CSARWDSYEQYF. The CDR3 bases are TGCAGTGCTAGGTGGGACTCCTACGAGCAGTACTTC. The rearrangement links TRBV20-1 to TRBJ2-7; D is uncertain. Germline V gene data show CDR1 as DFQATT and CDR2 as SNEGSKA (reference sequence). This CDR3 contains 12 residues. Trimming took 3 bases from V and 0 from J, leaving 6 bases between them.

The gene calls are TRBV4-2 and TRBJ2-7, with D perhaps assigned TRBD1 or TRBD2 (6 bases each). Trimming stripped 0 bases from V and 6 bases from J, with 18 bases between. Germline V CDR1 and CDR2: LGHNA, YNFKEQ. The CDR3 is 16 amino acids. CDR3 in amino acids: CASSQDVGGRLGEQYF. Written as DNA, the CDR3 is TGTGCCAGCAGCCAAGATGTGGGGGGCCGTCTGGGCGAGCAGTACTTC.

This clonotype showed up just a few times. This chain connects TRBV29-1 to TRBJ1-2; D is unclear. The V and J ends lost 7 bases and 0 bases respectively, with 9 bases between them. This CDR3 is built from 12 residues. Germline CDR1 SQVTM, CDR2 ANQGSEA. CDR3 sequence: CSAFSANYGYTF. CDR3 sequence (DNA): TGCAGCGCCTTTAGCGCTAACTATGGCTACACCTTC. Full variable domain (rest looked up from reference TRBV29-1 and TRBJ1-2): SAVISQKPSRDICQRGTSLTIQCQVDSQVTMMFWYRQQPGQSLTLIATANQGSEATYESGFVIDKFPISRPNLTFSTLTVSNMSPEDSSIYLCSAFSANYGYTFGSGTRLTVV.

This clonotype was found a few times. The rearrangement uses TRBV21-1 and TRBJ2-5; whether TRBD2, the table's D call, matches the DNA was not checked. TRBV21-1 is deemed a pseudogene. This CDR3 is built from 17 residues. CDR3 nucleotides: TGTGCCAGCAGCAAAGAACTAGCGGGAGTCCGTTGGGAGACCCAGTACTTC. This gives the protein CASSKELAGVRWETQYF.

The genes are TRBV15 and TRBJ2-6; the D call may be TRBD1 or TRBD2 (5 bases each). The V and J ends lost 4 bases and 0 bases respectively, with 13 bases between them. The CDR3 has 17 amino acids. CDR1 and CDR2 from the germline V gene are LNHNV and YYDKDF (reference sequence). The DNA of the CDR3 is TGTGCCACCAGCAAGGGACGGATGTCCTCTGGGGCCAACGTCCTGACTTTC. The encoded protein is CATSKGRMSSGANVLTF.

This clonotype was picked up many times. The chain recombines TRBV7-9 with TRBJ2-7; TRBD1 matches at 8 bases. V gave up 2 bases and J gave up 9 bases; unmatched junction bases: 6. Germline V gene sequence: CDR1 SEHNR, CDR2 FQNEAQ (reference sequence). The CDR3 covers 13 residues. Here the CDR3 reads CASSLRTGIGQYF. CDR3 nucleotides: TGTGCCAGCAGCTTAAGGACAGGGATTGGGCAGTACTTC.

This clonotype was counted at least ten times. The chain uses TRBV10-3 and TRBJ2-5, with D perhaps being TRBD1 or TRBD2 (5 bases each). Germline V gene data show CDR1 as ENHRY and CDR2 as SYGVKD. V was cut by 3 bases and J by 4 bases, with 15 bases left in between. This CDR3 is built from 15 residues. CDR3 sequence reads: CAISEARGGRETQYF. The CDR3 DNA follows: TGTGCCATCAGTGAAGCCCGTGGGGGAAGAGAGACCCAGTACTTC.

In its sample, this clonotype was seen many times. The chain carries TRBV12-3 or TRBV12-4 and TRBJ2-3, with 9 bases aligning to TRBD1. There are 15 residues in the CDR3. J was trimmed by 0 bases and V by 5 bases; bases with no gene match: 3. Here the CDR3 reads CASSRQGGSTDTQYF. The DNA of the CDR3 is TGTGCCAGCAGTCGACAGGGGGGGAGCACAGATACGCAGTATTTT.

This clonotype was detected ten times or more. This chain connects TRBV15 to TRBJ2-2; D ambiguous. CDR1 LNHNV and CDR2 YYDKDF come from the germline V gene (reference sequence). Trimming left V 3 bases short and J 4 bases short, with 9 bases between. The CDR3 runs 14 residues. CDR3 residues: CATSRSKGTGELFF. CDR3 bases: TGTGCCACCAGCAGGTCCAAGGGCACCGGGGAGCTGTTTTTT. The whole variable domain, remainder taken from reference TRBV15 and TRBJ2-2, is DAMVIQNPRYQVTQFGKPVTLSCSQTLNHNVMYWYQQKSSQAPKLLFHYYDKDFNNEADTPDNFQSRRPNTSFCFLDIRSPGLGDTAMYLCATSRSKGTGELFFGEGSRLTVL.

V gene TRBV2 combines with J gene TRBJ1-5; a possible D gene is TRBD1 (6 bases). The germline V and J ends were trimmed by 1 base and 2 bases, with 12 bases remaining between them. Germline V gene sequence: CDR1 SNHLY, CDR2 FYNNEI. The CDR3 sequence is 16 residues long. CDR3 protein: CASSEENRGGNQPQHF. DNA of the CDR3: TGTGCCAGCAGTGAAGAGAATAGGGGGGGCAATCAGCCCCAGCATTTT.